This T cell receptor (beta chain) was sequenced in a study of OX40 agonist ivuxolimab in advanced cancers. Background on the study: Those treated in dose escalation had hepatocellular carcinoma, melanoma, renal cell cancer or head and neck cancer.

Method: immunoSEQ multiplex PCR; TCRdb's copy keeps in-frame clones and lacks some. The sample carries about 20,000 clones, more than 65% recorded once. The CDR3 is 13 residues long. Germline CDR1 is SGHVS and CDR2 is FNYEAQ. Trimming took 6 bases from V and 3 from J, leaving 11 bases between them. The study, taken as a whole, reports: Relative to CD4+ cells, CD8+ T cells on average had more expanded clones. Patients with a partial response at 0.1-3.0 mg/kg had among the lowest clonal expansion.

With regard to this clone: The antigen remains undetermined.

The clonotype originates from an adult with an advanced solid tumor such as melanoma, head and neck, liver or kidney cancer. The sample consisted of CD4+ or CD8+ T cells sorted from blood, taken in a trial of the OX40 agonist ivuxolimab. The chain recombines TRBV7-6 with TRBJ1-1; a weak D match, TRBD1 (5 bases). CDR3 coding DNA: TGTGCCAGCAGTCGACAGAAAGACACTGAAGCTTTCTTT. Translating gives CASSRQKDTEAFF.